This T cell receptor beta chain stems from a study of blood T cell repertoires in COVID-19. Study-wide context: Sample material is recorded as cDNA or gDNA derived from T cells, B-cell-depleted T cells, or PBMCs.

Data came from immunoSEQ multiplex PCR; TCRdb stores just in-frame clones and leaves some out. The sample contains some 36,000 clones, approximately 90% of which appear only once. Sequencing input: peripheral blood. This clonotype was obtained from a man between 60 and 70 years old with active or convalescent COVID-19.

CDR3 DNA sequence: TGTGCCAGCAGTTACTCGTTACAGAACCCCTACGAGCAGTACTTC. Translating it yields CASSYSLQNPYEQYF. The genes are TRBV6-2 or TRBV6-3 and TRBJ2-7; D gene ambiguous. CDR1 and CDR2 (germline): MNHEY, SVGEGT. The CDR3 contains 15 residues. The V end lost 0 bases, the J end lost 2 bases, and 11 bases lay between the germline ends.